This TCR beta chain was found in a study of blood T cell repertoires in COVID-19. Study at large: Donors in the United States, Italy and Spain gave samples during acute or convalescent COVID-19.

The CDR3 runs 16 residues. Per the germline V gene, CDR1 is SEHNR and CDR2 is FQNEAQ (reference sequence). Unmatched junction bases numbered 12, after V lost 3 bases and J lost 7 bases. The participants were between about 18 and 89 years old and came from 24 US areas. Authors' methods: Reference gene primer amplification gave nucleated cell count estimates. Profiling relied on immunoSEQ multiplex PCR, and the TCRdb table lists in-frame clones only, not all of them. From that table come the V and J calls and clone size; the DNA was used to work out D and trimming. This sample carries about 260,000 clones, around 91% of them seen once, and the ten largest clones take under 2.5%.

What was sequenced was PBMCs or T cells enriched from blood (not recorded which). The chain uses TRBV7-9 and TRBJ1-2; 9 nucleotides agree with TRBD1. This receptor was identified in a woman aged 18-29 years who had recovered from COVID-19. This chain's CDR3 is CASSFTGGEQSSGYTF. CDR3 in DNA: TGTGCCAGCAGCTTTACAGGGGGCGAGCAATCCTCTGGCTACACCTTC.